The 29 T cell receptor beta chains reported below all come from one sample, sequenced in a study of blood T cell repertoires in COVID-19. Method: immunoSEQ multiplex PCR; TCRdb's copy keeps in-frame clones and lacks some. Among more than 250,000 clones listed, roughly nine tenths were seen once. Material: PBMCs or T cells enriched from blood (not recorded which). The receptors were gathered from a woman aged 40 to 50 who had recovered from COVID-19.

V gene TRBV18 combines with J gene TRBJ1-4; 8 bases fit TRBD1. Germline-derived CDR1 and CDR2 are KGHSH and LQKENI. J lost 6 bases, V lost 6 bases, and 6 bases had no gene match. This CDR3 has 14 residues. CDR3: CASSRTGRDEKLFF. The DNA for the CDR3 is TGTGCCAGCTCCCGGACAGGGAGGGATGAAAAACTGTTTTTT.

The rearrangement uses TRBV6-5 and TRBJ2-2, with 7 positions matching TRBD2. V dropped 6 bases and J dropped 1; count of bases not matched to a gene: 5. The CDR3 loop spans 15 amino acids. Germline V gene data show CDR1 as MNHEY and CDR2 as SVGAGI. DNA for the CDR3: TGTGCCAGCAGCCCGGGCGGGGGGAACACCGGGGAGCTGTTTTTT. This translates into CASSPGGGNTGELFF.

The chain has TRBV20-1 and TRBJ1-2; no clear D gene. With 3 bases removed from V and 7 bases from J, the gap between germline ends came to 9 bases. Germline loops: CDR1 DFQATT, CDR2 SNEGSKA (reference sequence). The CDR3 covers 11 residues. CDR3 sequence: CSASLPVGYTF. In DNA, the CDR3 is TGCAGTGCTAGCCTCCCCGTTGGCTACACCTTC.

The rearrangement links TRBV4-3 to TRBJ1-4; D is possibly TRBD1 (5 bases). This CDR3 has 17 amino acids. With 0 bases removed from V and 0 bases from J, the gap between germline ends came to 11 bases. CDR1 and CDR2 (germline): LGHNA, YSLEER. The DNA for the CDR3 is TGCGCCAGCAGCCAAGAGCCGGCGGGGGCAACTAATGAAAAACTGTTTTTT. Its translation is CASSQEPAGATNEKLFF.

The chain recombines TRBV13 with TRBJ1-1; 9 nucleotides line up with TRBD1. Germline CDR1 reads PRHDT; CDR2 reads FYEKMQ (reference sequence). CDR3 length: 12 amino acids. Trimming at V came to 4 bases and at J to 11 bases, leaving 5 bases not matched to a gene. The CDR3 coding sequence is TGTGCCAGCAGCTCCGGACAGGGGTGGGCTTTCTTT. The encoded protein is CASSSGQGWAFF.

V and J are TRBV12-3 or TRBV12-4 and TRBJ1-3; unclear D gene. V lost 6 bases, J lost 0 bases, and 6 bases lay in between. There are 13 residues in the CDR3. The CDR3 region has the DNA TGTGCCAGCAGGTACAACTCTGGAAACACCATATATTTT. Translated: CASRYNSGNTIYF.

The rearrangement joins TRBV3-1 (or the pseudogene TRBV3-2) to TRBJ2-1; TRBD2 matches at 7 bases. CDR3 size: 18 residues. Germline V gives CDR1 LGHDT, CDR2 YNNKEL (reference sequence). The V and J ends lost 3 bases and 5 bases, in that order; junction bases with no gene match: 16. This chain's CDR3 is CASSHRRGWGGDDNEQFF. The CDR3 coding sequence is TGTGCCAGCAGCCACCGGAGAGGGTGGGGAGGGGATGACAATGAGCAGTTCTTC.

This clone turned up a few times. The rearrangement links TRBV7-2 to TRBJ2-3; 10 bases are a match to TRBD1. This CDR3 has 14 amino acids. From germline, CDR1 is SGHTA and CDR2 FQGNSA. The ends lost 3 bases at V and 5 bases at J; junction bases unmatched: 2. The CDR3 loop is CASSLGQGLDTQYF. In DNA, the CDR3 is TGTGCCAGCAGCTTGGGACAGGGGTTAGATACGCAGTATTTT.

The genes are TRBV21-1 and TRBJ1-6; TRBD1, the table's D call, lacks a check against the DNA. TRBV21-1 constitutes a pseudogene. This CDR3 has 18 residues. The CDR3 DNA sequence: TGTGCCAGCAGCAACAGGGACAGGGGGCGCGTCATGCATTCACCCCTCCACTTT. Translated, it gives CASSNRDRGRVMHSPLHF.

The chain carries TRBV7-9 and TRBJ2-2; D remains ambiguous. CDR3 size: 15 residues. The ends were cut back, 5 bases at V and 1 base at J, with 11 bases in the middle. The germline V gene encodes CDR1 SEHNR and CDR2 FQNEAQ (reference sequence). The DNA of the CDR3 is TGTGCCAGCAGCGGAGAGAGGTGGAACACCGGGGAGCTGTTTTTT. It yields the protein CASSGERWNTGELFF.

CDR3 coding DNA: TGCGCCAGCAGCTTATCCCAGGGGAACACCGGGGAGCTGTTTTTT. Protein: CASSLSQGNTGELFF. V usage is TRBV5-1 and J usage is TRBJ2-2; D is perhaps TRBD1 (5 bases). Germline CDR1 and CDR2: SGHRS and YFSETQ. The CDR3 consists of 15 residues. The ends were cut back, 2 bases at V and 1 base at J, with 9 bases in the middle.

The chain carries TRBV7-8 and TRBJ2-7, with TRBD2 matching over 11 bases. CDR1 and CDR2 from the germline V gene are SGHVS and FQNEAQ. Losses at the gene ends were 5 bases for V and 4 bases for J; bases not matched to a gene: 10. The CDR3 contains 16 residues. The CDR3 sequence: CASSGSYSGRAYEQYF. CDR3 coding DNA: TGTGCCAGCAGCGGGAGTTATAGCGGGAGGGCGTACGAGCAGTACTTC.

CDR3 amino acids: CATSDFSRESPVANEQFF. CDR3 in DNA: TGTGCCACCAGTGATTTTTCCAGGGAATCCCCCGTTGCCAATGAGCAGTTCTTC. V and J are TRBV24-1 and TRBJ2-1, with D perhaps TRBD1 (5 bases). The CDR3 is made up of 18 amino acids. V lost 1 base to trimming and J lost 6 bases, with 21 bases between them. The germline V gene encodes CDR1 KGHDR and CDR2 SFDVKD.

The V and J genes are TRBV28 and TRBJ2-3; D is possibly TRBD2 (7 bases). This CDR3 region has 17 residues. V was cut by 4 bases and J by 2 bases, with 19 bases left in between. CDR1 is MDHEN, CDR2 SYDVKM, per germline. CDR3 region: CASSSPGGTRVTDTQYF. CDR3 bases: TGTGCCAGCAGTTCCCCCGGGGGGACAAGAGTCACAGATACGCAGTATTTT.

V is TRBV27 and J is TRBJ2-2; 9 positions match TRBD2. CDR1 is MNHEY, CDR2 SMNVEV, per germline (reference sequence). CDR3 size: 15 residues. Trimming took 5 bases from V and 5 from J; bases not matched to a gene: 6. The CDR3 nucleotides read TGTGCCAGCAGTAGGAGCGGGAGGTCTACCGGGGAGCTGTTTTTT. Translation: CASSRSGRSTGELFF.

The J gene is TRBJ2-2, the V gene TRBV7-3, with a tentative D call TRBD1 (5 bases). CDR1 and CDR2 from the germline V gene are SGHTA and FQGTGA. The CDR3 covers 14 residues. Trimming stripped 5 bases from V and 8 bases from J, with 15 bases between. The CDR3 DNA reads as TGTGCCAGCAGCGCGCAGGGTCGGTCGGGGGAGCTGTTTTTT. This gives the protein CASSAQGRSGELFF. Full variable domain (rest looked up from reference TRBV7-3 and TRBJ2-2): GAGVSQTPSNKVTEKGKYVELRCDPISGHTALYWYRQSLGQGPEFLIYFQGTGAADDSGLPNDRFFAVRPEGSVSTLKIQRTERGDSAVYLCASSAQGRSGELFFGEGSRLTVL.

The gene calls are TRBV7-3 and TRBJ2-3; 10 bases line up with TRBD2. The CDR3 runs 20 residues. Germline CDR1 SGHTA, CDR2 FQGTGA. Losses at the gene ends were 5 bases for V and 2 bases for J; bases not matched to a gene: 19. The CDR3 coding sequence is TGTGCCAGCAGCCCCCAACCTGGGCTAGCGGGAGTTACCTTCACAGATACGCAGTATTTT. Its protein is CASSPQPGLAGVTFTDTQYF.

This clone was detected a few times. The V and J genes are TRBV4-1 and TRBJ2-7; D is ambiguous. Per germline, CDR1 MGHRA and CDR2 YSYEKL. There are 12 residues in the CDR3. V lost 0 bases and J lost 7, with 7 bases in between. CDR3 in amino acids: CASSQDRGEQYF. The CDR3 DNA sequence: TGCGCCAGCAGCCAAGATCGAGGAGAGCAGTACTTC.

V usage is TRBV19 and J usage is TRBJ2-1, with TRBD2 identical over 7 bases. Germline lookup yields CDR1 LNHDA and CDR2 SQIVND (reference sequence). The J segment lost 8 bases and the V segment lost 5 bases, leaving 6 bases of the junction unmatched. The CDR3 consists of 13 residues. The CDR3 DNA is TGTGCCAGTAGTTGGAGGGGAGGGCATGAGCAGTTCTTC. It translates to CASSWRGGHEQFF.

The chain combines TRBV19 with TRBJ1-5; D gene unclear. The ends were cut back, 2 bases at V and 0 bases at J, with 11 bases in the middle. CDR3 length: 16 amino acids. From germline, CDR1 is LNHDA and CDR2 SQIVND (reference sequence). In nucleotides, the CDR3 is TGTGCCAGTAGTATATTCAATACGGGTAGCAATCAGCCCCAGCATTTT. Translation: CASSIFNTGSNQPQHF.

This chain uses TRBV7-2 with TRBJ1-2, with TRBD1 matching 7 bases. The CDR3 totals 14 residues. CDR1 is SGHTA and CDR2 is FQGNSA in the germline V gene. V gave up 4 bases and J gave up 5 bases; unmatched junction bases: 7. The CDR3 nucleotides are TGTGCCAGCAGCTCCCCAACAGGGGAATATGGCTACACCTTC. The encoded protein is CASSSPTGEYGYTF.

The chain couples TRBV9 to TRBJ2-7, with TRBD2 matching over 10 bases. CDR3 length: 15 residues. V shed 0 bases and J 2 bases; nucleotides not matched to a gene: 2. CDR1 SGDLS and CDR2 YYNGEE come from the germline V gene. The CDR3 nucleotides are TGTGCCAGCAGCGTAGAAGCGGGAGGGACCTACGAGCAGTACTTC. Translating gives CASSVEAGGTYEQYF.

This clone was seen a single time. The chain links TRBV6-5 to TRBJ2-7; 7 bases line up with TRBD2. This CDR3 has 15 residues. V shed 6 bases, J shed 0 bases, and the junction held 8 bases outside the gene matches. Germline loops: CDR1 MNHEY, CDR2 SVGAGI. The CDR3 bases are TGTGCCAGCAGGGAGCCTAGCGGAGCCTCCTACGAGCAGTACTTC. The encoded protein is CASREPSGASYEQYF.

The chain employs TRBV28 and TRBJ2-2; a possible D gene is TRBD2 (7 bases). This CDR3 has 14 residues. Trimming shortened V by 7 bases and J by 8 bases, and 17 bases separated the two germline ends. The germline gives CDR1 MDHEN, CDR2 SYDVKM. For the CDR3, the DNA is TGTGCCAGCACTTGGGAGGGGGTTAAGGGGGAGCTGTTTTTT. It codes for CASTWEGVKGELFF.

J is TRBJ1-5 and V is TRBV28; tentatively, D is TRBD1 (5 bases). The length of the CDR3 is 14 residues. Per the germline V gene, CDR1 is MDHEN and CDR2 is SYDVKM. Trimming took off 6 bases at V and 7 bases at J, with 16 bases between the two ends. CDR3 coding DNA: TGTGCCAGCAGCTCGGGCCAGGGTGGGCAGCCCCAGCATTTT. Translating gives CASSSGQGGQPQHF.

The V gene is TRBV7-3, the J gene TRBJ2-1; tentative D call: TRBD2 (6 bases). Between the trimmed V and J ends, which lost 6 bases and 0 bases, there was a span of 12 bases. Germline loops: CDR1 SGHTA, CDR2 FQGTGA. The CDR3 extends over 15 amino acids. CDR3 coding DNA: TGTGCCAGCAGTCAGAGCGGGCGCTCCTACAATGAGCAGTTCTTC. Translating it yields CASSQSGRSYNEQFF. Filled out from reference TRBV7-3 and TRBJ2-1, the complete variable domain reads GAGVSQTPSNKVTEKGKYVELRCDPISGHTALYWYRQSLGQGPEFLIYFQGTGAADDSGLPNDRFFAVRPEGSVSTLKIQRTERGDSAVYLCASSQSGRSYNEQFFGPGTRLTVL.

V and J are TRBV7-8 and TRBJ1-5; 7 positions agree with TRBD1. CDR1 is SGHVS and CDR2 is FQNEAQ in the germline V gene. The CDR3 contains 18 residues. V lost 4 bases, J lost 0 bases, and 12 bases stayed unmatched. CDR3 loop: CASSSSRQGTYSNQPQHF. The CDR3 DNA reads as TGTGCCAGCAGCTCCAGCCGACAGGGAACTTATAGCAATCAGCCCCAGCATTTT.

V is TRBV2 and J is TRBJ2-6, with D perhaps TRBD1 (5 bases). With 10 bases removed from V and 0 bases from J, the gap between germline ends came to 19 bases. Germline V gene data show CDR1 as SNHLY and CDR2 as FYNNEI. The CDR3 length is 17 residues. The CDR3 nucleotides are TGTGCCACCCCGGTGGCAGGGTCTGTCTCTGGGGCCAACGTCCTGACTTTC. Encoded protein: CATPVAGSVSGANVLTF.

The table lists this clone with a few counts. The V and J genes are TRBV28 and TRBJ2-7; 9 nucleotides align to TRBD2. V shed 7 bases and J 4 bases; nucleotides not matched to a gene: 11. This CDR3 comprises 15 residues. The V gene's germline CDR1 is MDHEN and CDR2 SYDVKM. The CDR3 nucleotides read TGTGCCAGCAAGGGTAGCGGGAGTGGTGGTTACGAGCAGTACTTC. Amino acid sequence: CASKGSGSGGYEQYF.